This paragraph reports one TCR beta chain. Its antigen is currently unknown. Per individual, the PBMC samples numbered at least one pre-ART and at least two post-ART. Version v3.0 of the immunoSEQ assay ran at survey level. Profiling relied on immunoSEQ multiplex PCR, and the TCRdb table lists in-frame clones only, not all of them. The sample yields more than 25,000 clones, 93% seen once. This record comes from a study of long-term antiretroviral therapy in people with HIV. The germline CDR1 and CDR2 sequences are SGHAT and FQNNGV. Between the trimmed V and J ends, which lost 5 bases and 2 bases, there was a span of 12 bases. CDR3 size: 15 residues. Whole-study findings and limits: Diversity remained lower than transplant donor controls, even though it increased after ART.

The origin of this receptor is a woman in her thirties or forties with HIV. The sample here was unsorted PBMCs, taken around 6.3 years after starting antiretroviral therapy. The chain couples TRBV11-2 to TRBJ2-2; possibly TRBD2 for D (6 bases). The CDR3 DNA follows: TGTGCCAGCAGCCACCGGGACTTTAACACCGGGGAGCTGTTTTTT. Translation: CASSHRDFNTGELFF.